This T cell receptor beta chain derives from a study of cytomegalovirus exposure and HLA in healthy donors (dated by TCRdb to about 2017). With respect to the entire study: An earlier analysis of 587 of the donors reported more than 250 Gb of sequence data and roughly 100 million unique TCR beta sequences from some 180 million T cells. HLA typing covered class I and class II loci at four-digit resolution. Among some 400 genotyped donors of the cohort, an average of approximately 200,000 unique TCR beta nucleotide sequences was sequenced per donor, of which roughly 17% were non-productive. To predict cytomegalovirus infection status, the study combined high-throughput TCR immunosequencing, statistical association of individual TCRs with disease status, and machine learning. The genetic ancestry cluster associated with self-reported Caucasian donors included 81% of the approximately 430 genotyped donors. An early release covering roughly 580 HLA-typed donors comprised about 310 gigabases of sequencing data and approximately 80 million unique TCR sequences. Along with the approximately 650-subject first cohort, a separate validation cohort of 120 different subjects was used. The later analysis used no new phenotypic data to find candidate immune exposures, relying instead on TCR beta sequences and their occurrence across donors. The study aimed to test whether signatures of past pathogen exposure could be identified by cataloging public T cell receptors. The number of typed donors differed by locus: about 629-640 for A, B, C, DRB1 and DQB1; approximately 520 for DQA1; around 580 for DPA1; and roughly 490 for DPB1. Genome-wide SNP genotypes for about 55% of the roughly 670 donors were used in a later genetic analysis, which treated that subset as a discovery cohort. Alongside the repertoire data, information on donor age, sex, ethnicity and CMV serostatus was compiled. The study used immunosequencing to profile the T cell repertoires of around 600 subjects and linked those repertoires to cytomegalovirus serostatus. Every discovery cohort repertoire had been produced on one sequencing platform. To study patterns of TCR occurrence, a later analysis re-analyzed previously published TCR beta repertoires from 666 donors and added high-resolution HLA genotyping. An earlier analysis of around 540 of the donors applied high-throughput TCR beta sequencing to assess whether each TCR beta V gene segment acted as functional or pseudogenic. Roughly 5 DR-DQ haplotypes were handled as single units for association and clustering, since linkage in the cohort was strong.

Measured from the cysteine to the phenylalanine, the CDR3 is 16 residues long. Just CDR3 DNA is preserved here, 48 bases in frame from base 1. V is reduced by 4 bases and J by 2 bases, leaving a spacing of 16 bases between them. Reading the germline V gene gives CDR1 SGHRS and CDR2 YFSETQ. Broader findings and caveats from the paper: Some IMGT-functional V segments, including TRBV6-2 and TRBV6-3, could not be distinguished by the 87-base-pair reads and were therefore excluded. The study listed 164 TCR beta chains as associated with cytomegalovirus. A few of the identified cytomegalovirus-associated TCR beta chains were confirmed in vitro to be specific for cytomegalovirus antigens. Several of the top co-occurrence clusters appeared to be linked to parvovirus B19, influenza, CMV and Epstein-Barr virus, according to a later analysis. Roughly uniform sequencing depth across donors was assumed in presence/absence analyses, although this assumption may not hold. A cluster of highly shared sequence variants was judged likely to represent a technical artifact of the sequencing pipeline. The earlier analysis of around 600 of the donors excluded 15 to 20 rarely observed V segments, including chromosome 9 orphons, because counts were too low. The authors suggested that the approach could potentially be generalized to other disease states and immunological phenotypes. Because some donors lacked HLA typing at each locus, the association tests relied only on the typed subset. In a later analysis, HLA-associated TCR beta chains were found to be more clonally expanded and to have lower generation probabilities than equally common non-associated chains. Broadly in line with IMGT annotations, most TCR beta V segments showed up in productive rearrangements about 90% or about 30% of the time in an earlier analysis of several hundred of the donors. A later genetic analysis reported fewer N-insertions in productive TCRs among donors in an Asian-associated ancestry cluster than the roughly 620-donor mean. In a later genetic analysis, a missense DCLRE1C variant was associated with V-gene and J-gene trimming of TCR beta chains, and the association was replicated in an independent cohort. In this cohort, only TCR beta chains were sequenced, and detectable features were limited by the absence of alpha or paired-chain data. In a later analysis, TCR association rates were found to vary across HLA loci, with the most associated TCRs seen for DRB1 alleles and the fewest for HLA-C alleles. Immune exposure information for the cohort was limited to CMV serostatus. Most CMV-associated TCR beta chains appeared to be HLA-restricted in a later analysis, and the HLA associations seemed to be driven largely by CMV exposure. In both the original and validation cohorts, the classifier was reported to diagnose cytomegalovirus status with high specificity and sensitivity. Linkage disequilibrium might explain the correlated functional status among segregating V segments, but an unknown experimental factor could not be ruled out. A further reported finding was that TCR beta sequences accurately predicted the HLA-A and HLA-B alleles for most subjects in the first cohort. Specific HLA alleles were associated with over 15,000 TCR beta sequences at a false discovery rate of 0.05 in a later analysis. While some public TCRs were present in many individuals, most TCR sequences turned up only very rarely across donors. When HLA alleles, especially DR and DQ, strongly co-occurred, attributing TCR associations to individual alleles was difficult.

Library method: the immunoSEQ multiplex PCR assay. A mixture of 60 forward primers for TCR Vbeta segments and 13 reverse primers for TCR Jbeta segments was used in the multiplex PCR. A multiplex PCR assay on genomic DNA amplified the CDR3 region of rearranged TCR beta genes. The amplified TCR beta libraries were sequenced on the Illumina HiSeq System as 87-base-pair reads. The published analysis was carried out like this. A later analysis tallied 75 million to 85 million unique TCR beta chains across the 640 or so repertoires, and around 12 million of those chains were shared by two or more donors. Raw reads were error-corrected and collapsed into unique sequences with a nearest-neighbor algorithm that merged closely related sequences to remove PCR and sequencing errors. Alignment of CDR3 sequences to IMGT reference sequences was used to assign V, D and J gene segments. For a sequence to be retained, a match of at least six nucleotides was required to both a V gene segment and a J gene segment. Rearrangements were classified as productive when the CDR3 lacked stop codons and remained in frame with V and J, and all other rearrangements were classified as non-productive. CDR3 was defined by IMGT convention, running from the second conserved V-encoded cysteine to the conserved J-encoded phenylalanine. In an earlier analysis of approximately 590 of the donors, sequences lacking an unambiguous match to a single V gene segment were excluded. In an earlier analysis of roughly 500 of the donors, V segments were called functional above 56.7% productive rearrangements and were called segregating when the between-donor standard deviation exceeded 5%. A statistical classification framework was built for diagnosing cytomegalovirus status from the catalog of TCR beta chain sequences. A later analysis assigned V and J genes by comparing TCR nucleotide sequences with IMGT/GENE-DB human TR gene sequences. Using the TCRdist pipeline, a later analysis assigned CDR3 sequences along with most-parsimonious VDJ recombination scenarios. In a later analysis, every TCR beta chain was defined by the combination of its CDR3 amino acid sequence and its V-gene family, and reads without a unique V-gene family were dropped. In a later analysis, 500 to 700 highly shared, low-generation-probability nucleotide sequences were removed to address suspected cross-contamination and a sequencing artifact. In a later analysis, a clonal expansion index for each public chain was calculated from normalized within-repertoire ranks of inferred template counts. A later analysis computed generation probabilities with a VDJ recombination model fitted to out-of-frame rearrangements, and checked the results against IGoR. Hypergeometric tests were used in a later analysis to score TCR-TCR, TCR-HLA and TCR-CMV co-occurrence, with a repertoire-size bias correction applied to the TCR pairs. To estimate false discovery rates, a later analysis permuted the HLA or CMV assignments 20 times. In a later analysis, co-occurring TCRs were grouped with DBSCAN, and TCRdist sequence similarity was added when clustering was performed within HLA-allele-positive subsets. Repertoires with fewer than 30,000 or more than 120,000 public chains were left out of co-occurrence clustering, as were four to six repertoires with anomalous nucleotide sharing. The immuneACCESS repertoire file appears here via TCRdb, limited to in-frame rearrangements. These files lack a portion of the clones; in checked studies, under half of the deficit traces to unresolved V genes, and the cause of the others is not known. V and J calls plus clone size are reproduced from that table; the DNA served to infer D and trimming. The sample records 150,000 to 200,000 clones, more than 75% of which are singletons. Around 1.5% of the sample rests with the top ten.

The cohort was made up of approximately 670 healthy bone marrow donors. Cohort members were all nominally healthy when sampled, although unrecorded immune exposures were likely present. The donor was CMV seronegative and was included in the group of about 350 seronegative cohort members. A peripheral blood sample was collected from each donor, and TCR beta sequencing was performed on peripheral blood mononuclear cells. Genomic DNA was extracted from the blood cell samples with the Qiagen DNeasy Blood Extraction Kit. Remarks on this clone: There is no known antigen for this receptor. Per-nucleotide qualities are absent, and no much larger clonotype sits a single base away.

The rearrangement combines TRBV5-1 with TRBJ2-1, with TRBD1 tentatively as D gene (6 bases match). The TCR comes from a woman younger than 30 in good health and CMV-seronegative. Sequencing was done on a sample of PBMCs. The DNA sequence is given as TGCGCCAGCAGCATGACCGGGACAAGTCCCTACAATGAGCAGTTCTTC. This yields the protein CASSMTGTSPYNEQFF.